This is a list of T cell receptor beta chains from one sample in a study of blood T cell repertoires in COVID-19. Using immunoSEQ multiplex PCR, the repertoire was profiled, and TCRdb retains in-frame clones only, with some absent. The table has about 15,000 clones, roughly 79% seen once. Sequencing was performed on peripheral blood. These receptors were obtained from a man between 60 and 75 years old with acute or convalescent COVID-19. Both conserved end residues are trimmed from each CDR3.

V gene	J gene	CDR3 protein
TRBV7-2	TRBJ2-2	ASSNGLAGWDTGELF
TRBV14	TRBJ2-1	ASGSSGVGAEF
TRBV11-2	TRBJ2-1	ASSLERGYYNEQF
TRBV5-4	TRBJ2-7	ASSFFGGTSIEQY
TRBV7-2	TRBJ2-7	ASRGGQADSYEQY
TRBV13	TRBJ1-2	ASSRTGSPYGYT
TRBV2	TRBJ1-2	ASSDPRQGFYGYT
TRBV27	TRBJ1-1	ASSMEWTGNTEAF
TRBV9	TRBJ1-3	ASSVAPTGSSSGNTIY
TRBV5-6	TRBJ1-5	ASSQQGIANQPQH
TRBV19	TRBJ2-3	ASSDRGLADTQY
TRBV20-1	TRBJ2-7	SASSGRVAYEQY
TRBV6-6	TRBJ1-5	ASRHGESNQPQH
TRBV5-1	TRBJ2-7	ASSSGTSAYEQY
TRBV12-3/TRBV12-4	TRBJ2-5	ASRAAARKY
TRBV19	TRBJ1-2	ASITRDRVGGYT
TRBV19	TRBJ2-7	ASRETAAGYEQY
TRBV11-3	TRBJ2-1	ASSGRTSGADEQF
TRBV27	TRBJ2-6	ASSPRGSGANVLT
TRBV11-2	TRBJ2-1	ASSPLAGEYNEQF
TRBV9	TRBJ2-5	ASSVGGGGETQY
TRBV6-5	TRBJ1-4	ASSVGSTTNEKLF